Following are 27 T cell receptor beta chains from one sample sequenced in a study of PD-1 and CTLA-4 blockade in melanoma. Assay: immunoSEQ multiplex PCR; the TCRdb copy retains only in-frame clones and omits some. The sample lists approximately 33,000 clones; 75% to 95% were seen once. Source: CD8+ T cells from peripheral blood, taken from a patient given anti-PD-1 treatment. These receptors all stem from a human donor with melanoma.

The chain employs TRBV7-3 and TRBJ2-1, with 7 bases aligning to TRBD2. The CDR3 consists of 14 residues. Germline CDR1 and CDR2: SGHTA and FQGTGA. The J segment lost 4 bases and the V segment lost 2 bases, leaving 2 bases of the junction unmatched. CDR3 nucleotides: TGTGCCAGCAGCTTATCGGGGGGATACAATGAGCAGTTCTTC. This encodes CASSLSGGYNEQFF.

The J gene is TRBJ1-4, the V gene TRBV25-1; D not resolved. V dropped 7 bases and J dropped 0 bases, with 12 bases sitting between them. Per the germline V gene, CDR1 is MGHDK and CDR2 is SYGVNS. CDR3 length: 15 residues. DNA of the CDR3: TGTGCCAGCAAGCCCCCGTCTGCAACTAATGAAAAACTGTTTTTT. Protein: CASKPPSATNEKLFF.

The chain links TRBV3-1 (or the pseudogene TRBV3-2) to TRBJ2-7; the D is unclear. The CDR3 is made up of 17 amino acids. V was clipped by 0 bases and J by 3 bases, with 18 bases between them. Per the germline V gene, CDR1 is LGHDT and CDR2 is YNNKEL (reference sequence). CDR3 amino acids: CASSQDLGHAIGYEQYF. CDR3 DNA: TGTGCCAGCAGCCAAGATTTGGGCCACGCTATAGGCTACGAGCAGTACTTC.

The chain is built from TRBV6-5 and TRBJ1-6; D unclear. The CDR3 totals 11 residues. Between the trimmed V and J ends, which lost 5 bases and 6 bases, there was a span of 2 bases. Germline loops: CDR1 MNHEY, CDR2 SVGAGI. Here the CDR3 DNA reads TGTGCCAGCAGTCGTAATTCACCCCTCCACTTT. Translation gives CASSRNSPLHF.

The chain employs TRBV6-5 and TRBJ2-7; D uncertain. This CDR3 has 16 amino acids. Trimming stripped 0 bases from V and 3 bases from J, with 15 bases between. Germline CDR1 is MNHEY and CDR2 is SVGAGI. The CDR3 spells CASSYSGPTTSYEQYF. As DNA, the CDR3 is TGTGCCAGCAGTTACTCGGGCCCGACAACCAGCTACGAGCAGTACTTC.

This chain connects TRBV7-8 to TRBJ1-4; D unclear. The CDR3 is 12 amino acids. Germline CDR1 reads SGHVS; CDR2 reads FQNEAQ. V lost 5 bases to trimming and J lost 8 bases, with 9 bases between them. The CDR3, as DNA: TGTGCCAGCAGCAACCCGGTGGAAAAACTGTTTTTT. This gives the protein CASSNPVEKLFF.

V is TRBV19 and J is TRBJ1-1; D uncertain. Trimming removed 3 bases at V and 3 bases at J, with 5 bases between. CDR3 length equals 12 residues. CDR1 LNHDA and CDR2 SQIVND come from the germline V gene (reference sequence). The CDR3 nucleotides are TGTGCCAGTAGTATCGCAGACACTGAAGCTTTCTTT. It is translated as CASSIADTEAFF.

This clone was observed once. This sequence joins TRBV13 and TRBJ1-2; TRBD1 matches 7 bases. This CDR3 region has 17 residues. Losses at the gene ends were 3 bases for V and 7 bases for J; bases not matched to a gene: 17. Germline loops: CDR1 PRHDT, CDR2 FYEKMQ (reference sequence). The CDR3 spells CASSFSRLGTADGGYTF. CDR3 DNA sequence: TGTGCCAGCAGCTTCTCCCGACTGGGGACAGCGGATGGTGGCTACACCTTC.

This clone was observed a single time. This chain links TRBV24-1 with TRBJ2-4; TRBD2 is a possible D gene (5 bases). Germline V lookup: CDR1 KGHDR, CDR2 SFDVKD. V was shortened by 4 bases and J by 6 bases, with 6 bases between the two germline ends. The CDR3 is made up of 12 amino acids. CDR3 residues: CATSDGGNIQYF. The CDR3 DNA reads TGTGCCACCAGTGACGGAGGAAACATTCAGTACTTC.

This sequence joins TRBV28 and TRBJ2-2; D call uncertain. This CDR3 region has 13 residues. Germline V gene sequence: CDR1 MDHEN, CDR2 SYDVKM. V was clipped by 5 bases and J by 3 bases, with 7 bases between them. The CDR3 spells CASSPLYTGELFF. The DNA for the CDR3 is TGTGCCAGCAGTCCCTTGTACACCGGGGAGCTGTTTTTT. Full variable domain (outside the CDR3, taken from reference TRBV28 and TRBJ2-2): DVKVTQSSRYLVKRTGEKVFLECVQDMDHENMFWYRQDPGLGLRLIYFSYDVKMKEKGDIPEGYSVSREKKERFSLILESASTNQTSMYLCASSPLYTGELFFGEGSRLTVL.

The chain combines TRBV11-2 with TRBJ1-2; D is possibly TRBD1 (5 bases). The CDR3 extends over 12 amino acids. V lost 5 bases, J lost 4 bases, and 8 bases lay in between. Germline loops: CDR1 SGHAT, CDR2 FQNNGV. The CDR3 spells CASSPGGYGYTF. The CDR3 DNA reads TGTGCCAGCAGCCCCGGGGGCTATGGCTACACCTTC.

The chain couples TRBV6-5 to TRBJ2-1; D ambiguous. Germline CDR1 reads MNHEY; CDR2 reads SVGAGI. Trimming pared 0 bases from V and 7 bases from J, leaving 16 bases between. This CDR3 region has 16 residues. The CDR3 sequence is CASSYSMATVINEQFF. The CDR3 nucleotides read TGTGCCAGCAGTTACTCGATGGCTACTGTAATAAATGAGCAGTTCTTC.

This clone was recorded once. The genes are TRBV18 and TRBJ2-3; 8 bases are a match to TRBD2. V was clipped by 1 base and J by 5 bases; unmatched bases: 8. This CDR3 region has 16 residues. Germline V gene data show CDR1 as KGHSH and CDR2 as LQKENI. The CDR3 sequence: CASSPRTGGGLDTQYF. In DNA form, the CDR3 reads TGTGCCAGCTCACCACGTACTGGCGGGGGGTTAGATACGCAGTATTTT. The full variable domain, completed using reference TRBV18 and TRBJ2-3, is NAGVMQNPRHLVRRRGQEARLRCSPMKGHSHVYWYRQLPEEGLKFMVYLQKENIIDESGMPKERFSAEFPKEGPSILRIQQVVRGDSAAYFCASSPRTGGGLDTQYFGPGTRLTVL.

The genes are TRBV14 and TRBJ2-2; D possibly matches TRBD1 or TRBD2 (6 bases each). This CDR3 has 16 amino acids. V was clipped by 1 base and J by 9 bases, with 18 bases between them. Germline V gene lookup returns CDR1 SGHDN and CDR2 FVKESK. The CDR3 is CASSQGGGLGYRELFF. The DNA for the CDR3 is TGTGCCAGCAGCCAAGGAGGGGGACTTGGTTACCGGGAGCTGTTTTTT.

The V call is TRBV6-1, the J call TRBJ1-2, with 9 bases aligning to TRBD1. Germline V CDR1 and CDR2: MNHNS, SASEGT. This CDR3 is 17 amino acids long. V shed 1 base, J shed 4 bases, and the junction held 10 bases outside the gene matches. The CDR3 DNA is TGTGCCAGCAGTGAAGAGGACAGGGGAGCCCCTCTCTATGGCTACACCTTC. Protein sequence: CASSEEDRGAPLYGYTF.

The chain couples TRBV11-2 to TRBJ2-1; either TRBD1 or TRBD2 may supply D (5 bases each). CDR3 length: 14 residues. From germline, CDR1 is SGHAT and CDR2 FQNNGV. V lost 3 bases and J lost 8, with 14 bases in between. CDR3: CASSFGTQLYEQFF. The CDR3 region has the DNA TGTGCCAGCAGCTTCGGGACCCAGCTGTATGAGCAGTTCTTC.

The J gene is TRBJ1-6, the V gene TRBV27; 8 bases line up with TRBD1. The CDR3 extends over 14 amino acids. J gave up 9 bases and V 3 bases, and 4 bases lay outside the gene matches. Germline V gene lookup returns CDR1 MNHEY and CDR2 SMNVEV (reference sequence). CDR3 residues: CASSFGQGGSPLHF. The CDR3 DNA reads TGTGCCAGCAGTTTCGGACAGGGAGGTTCACCCCTCCACTTT.

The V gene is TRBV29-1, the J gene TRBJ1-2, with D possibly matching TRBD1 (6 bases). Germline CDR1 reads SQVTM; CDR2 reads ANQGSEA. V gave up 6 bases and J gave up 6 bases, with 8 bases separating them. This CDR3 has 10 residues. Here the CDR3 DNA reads TGCAGCGTCCCAGGGGATGGCTACACCTTC. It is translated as CSVPGDGYTF.

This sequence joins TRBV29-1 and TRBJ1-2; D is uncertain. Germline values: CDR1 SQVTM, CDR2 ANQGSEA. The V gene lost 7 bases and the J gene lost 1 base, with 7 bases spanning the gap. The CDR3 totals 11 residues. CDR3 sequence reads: CSGTGNYGYTF. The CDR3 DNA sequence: TGCAGCGGTACCGGTAACTATGGCTACACCTTC.

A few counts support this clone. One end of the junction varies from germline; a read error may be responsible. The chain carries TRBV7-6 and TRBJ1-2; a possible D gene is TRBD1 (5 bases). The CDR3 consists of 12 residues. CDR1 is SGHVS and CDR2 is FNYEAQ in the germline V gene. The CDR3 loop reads CASSHLGVGLAF. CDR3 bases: TGTGCCAGCAGCCATTTAGGTGTGGGGCTGGCCTTC.

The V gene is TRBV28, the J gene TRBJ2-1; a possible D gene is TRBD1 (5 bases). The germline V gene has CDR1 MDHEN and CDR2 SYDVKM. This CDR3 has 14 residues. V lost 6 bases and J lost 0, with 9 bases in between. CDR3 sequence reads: CASRGAFSYNEQFF. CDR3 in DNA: TGTGCCAGCAGAGGGGCCTTCTCCTACAATGAGCAGTTCTTC.

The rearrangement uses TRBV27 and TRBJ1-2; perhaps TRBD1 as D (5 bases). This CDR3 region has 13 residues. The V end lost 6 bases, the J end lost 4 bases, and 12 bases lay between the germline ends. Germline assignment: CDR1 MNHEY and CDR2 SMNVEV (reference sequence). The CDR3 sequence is CASSRRGGYGYTF. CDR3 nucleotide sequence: TGTGCCAGCAGCCGCCGGGGGGGCTATGGCTACACCTTC.

The CDR3 is CASSRQGAYGYTF. The DNA for the CDR3 is TGTGCCAGCAGTCGACAGGGGGCCTATGGCTACACCTTC. The chain combines TRBV2 with TRBJ1-2, with 10 bases identical to TRBD1. V dropped 5 bases and J dropped 4; count of bases not matched to a gene: 1. The germline V gene encodes CDR1 SNHLY and CDR2 FYNNEI. This CDR3 spans 13 amino acids.

The CDR3 loop is CASSWNPTGLDTQYF. CDR3 coding DNA: TGTGCCAGCAGTTGGAACCCGACAGGTCTAGATACGCAGTATTTT. This chain uses TRBV6-6 with TRBJ2-3, with D possibly TRBD1 on 6 matching bases. Germline V lookup: CDR1 MNHNY, CDR2 SVGAGI (reference sequence). Trimming pared 4 bases from V and 5 bases from J, leaving 16 bases between. CDR3 size: 15 residues.

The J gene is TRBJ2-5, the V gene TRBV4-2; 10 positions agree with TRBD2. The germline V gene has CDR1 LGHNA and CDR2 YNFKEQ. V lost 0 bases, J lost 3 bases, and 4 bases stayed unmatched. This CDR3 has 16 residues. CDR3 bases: TGTGCCAGCAGCCAAGAAGGACTAGCGGAAGAAGAGACCCAGTACTTC. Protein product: CASSQEGLAEEETQYF.

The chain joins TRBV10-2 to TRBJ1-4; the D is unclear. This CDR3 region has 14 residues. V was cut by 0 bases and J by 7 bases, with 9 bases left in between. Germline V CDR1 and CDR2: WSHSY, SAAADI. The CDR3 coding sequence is TGCGCCAGCAGTGAGTCGAATCGGGGTGAAAAACTGTTTTTT. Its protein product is CASSESNRGEKLFF.

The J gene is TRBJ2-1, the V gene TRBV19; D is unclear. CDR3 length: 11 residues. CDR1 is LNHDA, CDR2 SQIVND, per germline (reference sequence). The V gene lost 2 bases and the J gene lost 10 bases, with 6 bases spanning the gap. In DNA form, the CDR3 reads TGTGCCAGTAGTATACTCGGGGAGCAGTTCTTC. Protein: CASSILGEQFF.